A single sample gave rise to the 30 T cell receptor beta chains below, sequenced in a study of cytomegalovirus exposure and HLA in healthy donors. Use of 60 Vbeta and 13 Jbeta primers characterized the PCR. Only in-frame clones appear in the TCRdb table, and some are missing; sequencing was by immunoSEQ multiplex PCR. Seen in this sample are about 200,000 clones; the ten most common clones hold over 0.95%. Material: PBMCs. Source of these receptors: a girl aged 2-10 years in good health and CMV-seropositive.

The chain combines TRBV9 with TRBJ2-1; 11 positions match TRBD1. Trimming removed 1 base from V and 4 bases from J; junction bases left unmatched: 10. From germline, CDR1 is SGDLS and CDR2 YYNGEE. CDR3 length: 18 amino acids. The CDR3 here is CASSVPLGTGGPYNEQFF. The CDR3 bases are TGTGCCAGCAGCGTACCCCTCGGGACAGGGGGACCGTACAATGAGCAGTTCTTC.

V usage is TRBV14 and J usage is TRBJ1-1; no clear D. The germline CDR1 and CDR2 sequences are SGHDN and FVKESK. V dropped 11 bases and J dropped 0 bases, with 19 bases sitting between them. This CDR3 has 15 amino acids. CDR3 in amino acids: CAGGGWRKLNTEAFF. The DNA of the CDR3 is TGTGCCGGAGGAGGGTGGAGAAAACTGAACACTGAAGCTTTCTTT. The full variable domain, rest sourced from reference TRBV14 and TRBJ1-1, is EAGVTQFPSHSVIEKGQTVTLRCDPISGHDNLYWYRRVMGKEIKFLLHFVKESKQDESGMPNNRFLAERTGGTYSTLKVQPAELEDSGVYFCAGGGWRKLNTEAFFGQGTRLTVV.

The chain couples TRBV30 to TRBJ2-1, with unresolved D. The CDR3 is 13 residues long. Germline assignment: CDR1 GTSNPN and CDR2 SVGIG (reference sequence). The germline V and J ends were trimmed by 0 bases and 9 bases, with 12 bases remaining between them. The chain's CDR3 is CAWSVKLQSEQFF. The CDR3 DNA follows: TGTGCCTGGAGTGTGAAGTTACAATCTGAGCAGTTCTTC.

CDR3 sequence: CASRGLDQNNEQFF. In DNA, the CDR3 is TGTGCCAGCCGCGGACTAGACCAAAACAATGAGCAGTTCTTC. The chain links TRBV18 to TRBJ2-1; TRBD2 matches 7 bases. The CDR3 loop spans 14 amino acids. Germline CDR1 reads KGHSH; CDR2 reads LQKENI. Losses at the gene ends were 8 bases for V and 5 bases for J; bases not matched to a gene: 9.

The V call is TRBV4-1, the J call TRBJ2-1; 8 bases fit TRBD2. The CDR3 loop spans 18 amino acids. J lost 6 bases, V lost 4 bases, and 17 bases had no gene match. The germline V gene has CDR1 MGHRA and CDR2 YSYEKL. The CDR3 here is CASSPLRSIAGKGNEQFF. CDR3 DNA: TGCGCCAGCAGCCCCTTGCGGTCGATAGCGGGAAAAGGCAATGAGCAGTTCTTC.

The rearrangement links TRBV25-1 to TRBJ2-3; 8 bases are a match to TRBD1. V was pared by 4 bases and J by 2 bases, with 5 bases of the junction left unmatched. The length of the CDR3 is 15 residues. Germline V lookup: CDR1 MGHDK, CDR2 SYGVNS. The CDR3: CASSGQGATTDTQYF. The DNA of the CDR3 is TGTGCCAGCAGTGGCCAGGGGGCGACCACAGATACGCAGTATTTT.

The V call is TRBV28, the J call TRBJ2-5, with 7 bases lining up with TRBD1. CDR1 MDHEN and CDR2 SYDVKM come from the germline V gene. The CDR3 is 17 residues long. The V gene end was trimmed by 2 bases and the J gene end by 1 base; junction bases not matched to a gene: 10. In DNA form, the CDR3 reads TGTGCCAGCAGTTTAGGTCCTTCGGGGACAGCCCAAGAGACCCAGTACTTC. Translating gives CASSLGPSGTAQETQYF.

The chain employs TRBV5-4 and TRBJ1-2; a weak D match, TRBD1 (6 bases). This CDR3 comprises 13 residues. Germline V gene lookup returns CDR1 SGHNT and CDR2 YYREEE (reference sequence). V was trimmed by 0 bases and J by 8 bases, leaving 11 bases between them. The CDR3 nucleotides are TGTGCCAGCAGCTTGGGACAGGCGGAGGGCTACACCTTC. This sequence encodes CASSLGQAEGYTF.

The chain couples TRBV5-1 to TRBJ2-1; 9 bases are shared with TRBD2. The CDR3 runs to 15 residues. Looked up from germline, CDR1 is SGHRS and CDR2 is YFSETQ. J gave up 5 bases and V 4 bases, and 7 bases lay outside the gene matches. The CDR3 reads CASSILAGSNNEQFF. As DNA, the CDR3 is TGCGCCAGCAGCATCCTAGCGGGATCGAACAATGAGCAGTTCTTC.

The rearrangement links TRBV28 to TRBJ1-2; TRBD1 matches 8 bases. The length of the CDR3 is 14 residues. In germline, CDR1 is MDHEN, CDR2 SYDVKM. The ends lost 2 bases at V and 7 bases at J; junction bases unmatched: 6. CDR3 nucleotides: TGTGCCAGCAGTTTAGTCCAGGGGGCGGGTGGCTACACCTTC. This encodes CASSLVQGAGGYTF.

This chain connects TRBV28 to TRBJ1-1; 8 bases line up with TRBD1. Looked up from germline, CDR1 is MDHEN and CDR2 is SYDVKM. The ends lost 10 bases at V and 1 base at J; junction bases unmatched: 11. This CDR3 has 15 amino acids. The CDR3 sequence: CATWTQGAKNTEAFF. DNA for the CDR3: TGTGCCACCTGGACCCAGGGGGCGAAGAACACTGAAGCTTTCTTT.

This chain connects TRBV2 to TRBJ1-1; D remains unclear. The CDR3 spans 12 residues. CDR1 is SNHLY and CDR2 is FYNNEI in the germline V gene. V was cut by 6 bases and J by 7 bases, with 12 bases left in between. The DNA for the CDR3 is TGTGCCAGCAGGGTACAGCTAAATGAAGCTTTCTTT. Its translation: CASRVQLNEAFF.

The CDR3 protein is CASSLGRGNYGYTF. In nucleotides, the CDR3 is TGTGCCAGCAGCTTAGGTCGGGGAAACTATGGCTACACCTTC. The rearrangement joins TRBV13 to TRBJ1-2; D remains unclear. The V and J ends lost 0 bases and 2 bases respectively, with 7 bases between them. The CDR3 sequence is 14 residues long. CDR1 is PRHDT, CDR2 FYEKMQ, per germline (reference sequence).

The chain links TRBV7-9 to TRBJ1-5; possible D gene TRBD1, 6 bases. The germline V gene encodes CDR1 SEHNR and CDR2 FQNEAQ (reference sequence). The CDR3 has 16 residues. Between the trimmed V and J ends, which lost 5 bases and 0 bases, there was a span of 14 bases. The chain's CDR3 is CASSTYQGTSNQPQHF. The CDR3 nucleotides are TGTGCCAGCAGCACTTACCAGGGGACTAGCAATCAGCCCCAGCATTTT. Full variable domain (rest looked up from reference TRBV7-9 and TRBJ1-5): DTGVSQNPRHKITKRGQNVTFRCDPISEHNRLYWYRQTLGQGPEFLTYFQNEAQLEKSRLLSDRFSAERPKGSFSTLEIQRTEQGDSAMYLCASSTYQGTSNQPQHFGDGTRLSIL.

The chain combines TRBV29-1 with TRBJ2-7; 10 bases map to TRBD1. CDR1 is SQVTM, CDR2 ANQGSEA, per germline. V lost 4 bases and J lost 2; bases outside the gene matches: 8. The CDR3 has 15 residues. The CDR3 spells CSVAGGQGRTYEQYF. In DNA form, the CDR3 reads TGCAGCGTTGCGGGGGGACAGGGGAGGACCTACGAGCAGTACTTC.

The chain combines TRBV7-2 with TRBJ2-2; D might be TRBD2 (5 bases). Looked up from germline, CDR1 is SGHTA and CDR2 is FQGNSA. The V and J ends lost 2 bases and 1 base respectively, with 11 bases between them. This CDR3 has 16 residues. The CDR3 reads CASSLKPSGNTGELFF. Written as DNA, the CDR3 is TGTGCCAGCAGCTTAAAGCCCAGCGGGAACACCGGGGAGCTGTTTTTT.

The chain joins TRBV9 to TRBJ2-1; 10 bases are a match to TRBD2. V gave up 4 bases and J gave up 7 bases; unmatched junction bases: 11. There are 16 residues in the CDR3. CDR1 and CDR2 from the germline V gene are SGDLS and YYNGEE. The CDR3 DNA reads as TGTGCCAGCAGCATCGCTAGCGGGAGAATCATAAATGAGCAGTTCTTC. This translates into CASSIASGRIINEQFF. Filled out from reference TRBV9 and TRBJ2-1, the complete variable domain reads DSGVTQTPKHLITATGQRVTLRCSPRSGDLSVYWYQQSLDQGLQFLIQYYNGEERAKGNILERFSAQQFPDLHSELNLSSLELGDSALYFCASSIASGRIINEQFFGPGTRLTVL.

CDR3 nucleotide sequence: TGTGCCAGCTCACCACTTTCGACTAGCGGGAGTACAACGACCCAGTACTTC. The encoded protein is CASSPLSTSGSTTTQYF. The V and J genes are TRBV18 and TRBJ2-5, with 12 positions matching TRBD2. The CDR3 has 17 amino acids. Germline CDR1 is KGHSH and CDR2 is LQKENI. Trimming cost V 1 base and J 7 bases; bases outside gene matches: 10.

On this clone: The same CDR3 is also encoded by other DNA sequences in this sample. The rearrangement links TRBV5-1 to TRBJ1-1; 7 bases are a match to TRBD1. The trim removed 4 bases at V and 4 bases at J, leaving 4 bases unmatched. CDR3 length: 13 amino acids. Germline CDR1 SGHRS, CDR2 YFSETQ. The DNA for the CDR3 is TGCGCCAGCAGCCTGGGACAGAGCACTGAAGCTTTCTTT. The encoded protein is CASSLGQSTEAFF.

The chain has TRBV5-1 and TRBJ2-3, with 11 bases identical to TRBD2. After removal of 0 bases from V and 4 bases from J, the junction contained 4 bases not matched to a gene. The germline CDR1 and CDR2 sequences are SGHRS and YFSETQ. The CDR3 covers 16 residues. CDR3 in DNA: TGCGCCAGCAGCTTGGAGATAGCGGGAGGGGCAGATACGCAGTATTTT. Translated, it gives CASSLEIAGGADTQYF. The whole variable domain, filled in from reference TRBV5-1 and TRBJ2-3, reads KAGVTQTPRYLIKTRGQQVTLSCSPISGHRSVSWYQQTPGQGLQFLFEYFSETQRNKGNFPGRFSGRQFSNSRSEMNVSTLELGDSALYLCASSLEIAGGADTQYFGPGTRLTVL.

This chain connects TRBV11-2 to TRBJ2-5; D ambiguous. This CDR3 region has 13 residues. Trimming cost V 1 base and J 0 bases, with 3 bases left between them. Germline loops: CDR1 SGHAT, CDR2 FQNNGV. The DNA of the CDR3 is TGTGCCAGCAGCTTAGTCTACCAAGAGACCCAGTACTTC. Translating gives CASSLVYQETQYF. Combining the CDR3 with reference TRBV11-2 and TRBJ2-5 gives the whole variable domain EAGVAQSPRYKIIEKRQSVAFWCNPISGHATLYWYQQILGQGPKLLIQFQNNGVVDDSQLPKDRFSAERLKGVDSTLKIQPAKLEDSAVYLCASSLVYQETQYFGPGTRLLVL.

The genes are TRBV5-5 and TRBJ1-5; the match to TRBD1 covers 8 bases. Germline trimming cut 4 bases from V and 4 bases from J; bases unmatched to any gene: 7. The CDR3 spans 15 residues. CDR1 SGHKS and CDR2 YYEKEE come from the germline V gene (reference sequence). For the CDR3, the DNA is TGTGCCAGCAGCCTCGATGGACAGGGAAATCAGCCCCAGCATTTT. This encodes CASSLDGQGNQPQHF.

The chain carries TRBV9 and TRBJ2-1; 9 nucleotides line up with TRBD1. Germline CDR1 is SGDLS and CDR2 is YYNGEE. Unmatched junction bases numbered 9, after V lost 0 bases and J lost 8 bases. The length of the CDR3 is 16 residues. The CDR3 here is CASSVAMGQGRYEQFF. The DNA for the CDR3 is TGTGCCAGCAGCGTAGCTATGGGACAGGGAAGGTATGAGCAGTTCTTC.

The gene calls are TRBV7-9 and TRBJ1-1; possibly TRBD1 for D (6 bases). Trimming removed 1 base at V and 1 base at J, with 7 bases between. This CDR3 has 14 residues. CDR1 and CDR2 from the germline V gene are SEHNR and FQNEAQ (reference sequence). The CDR3 is CASSLVGANTEAFF. Here the CDR3 DNA reads TGTGCCAGCAGCTTAGTGGGGGCGAACACTGAAGCTTTCTTT.

The gene calls are TRBV9 and TRBJ2-7; D not certain. Trimming stripped 0 bases from V and 1 base from J, with 8 bases between. Germline loops: CDR1 SGDLS, CDR2 YYNGEE. CDR3 length: 14 amino acids. In nucleotides, the CDR3 is TGTGCCAGCAGCGTAGGGCAGGTATCCTACGAGCAGTACTTC. Translating it yields CASSVGQVSYEQYF. Looking up the rest from reference TRBV9 and TRBJ2-7 gives the full variable domain: DSGVTQTPKHLITATGQRVTLRCSPRSGDLSVYWYQQSLDQGLQFLIQYYNGEERAKGNILERFSAQQFPDLHSELNLSSLELGDSALYFCASSVGQVSYEQYFGPGTRLTVT.

The V call is TRBV7-9, the J call TRBJ2-1, with 10 bases lining up with TRBD2. The CDR3 has 15 residues. Trimming cost V 5 bases and J 10 bases; bases outside gene matches: 11. Germline assignment: CDR1 SEHNR and CDR2 FQNEAQ (reference sequence). The CDR3 is CASSKLAGGAGEQFF. CDR3 nucleotide sequence: TGTGCCAGCAGCAAGTTAGCGGGAGGAGCAGGGGAGCAGTTCTTC.

J is TRBJ1-1 and V is TRBV5-1, with D perhaps matching TRBD1 (5 bases). The germline V gene has CDR1 SGHRS and CDR2 YFSETQ. V lost 2 bases, J lost 10 bases, and 18 bases lay in between. This CDR3 has 14 residues. This CDR3 reads CASSFGAVGLGAFF. Here the CDR3 DNA reads TGCGCCAGCAGCTTCGGCGCAGTGGGGCTTGGAGCTTTCTTT.

The chain joins TRBV19 to TRBJ2-5; possibly TRBD1 for D (5 bases). CDR1 and CDR2 (germline): LNHDA, SQIVND (reference sequence). The V gene lost 0 bases and the J gene lost 3 bases, with 14 bases spanning the gap. This CDR3 has 16 amino acids. CDR3 sequence reads: CASSIDLRDMEETQYF. The CDR3 DNA sequence: TGTGCCAGTAGTATAGATCTCAGGGATATGGAAGAGACCCAGTACTTC.

The chain has TRBV7-9 and TRBJ2-1; no definite D call. Between the trimmed V and J ends, which lost 5 bases and 8 bases, there was a span of 10 bases. The CDR3 contains 12 residues. Germline CDR1 and CDR2: SEHNR and FQNEAQ (reference sequence). This CDR3 is CASSPTIYEQFF. The CDR3 bases are TGTGCCAGCAGCCCCACTATCTATGAGCAGTTCTTC.

The rearrangement uses TRBV10-3 and TRBJ2-5; TRBD2 matches 7 bases. The germline gives CDR1 ENHRY, CDR2 SYGVKD. The CDR3 extends over 13 amino acids. The V gene end was trimmed by 4 bases and the J gene end by 3 bases; junction bases not matched to a gene: 2. The CDR3 coding sequence is TGTGCCATCAGTGGGACTAGTAAAGAGACCCAGTACTTC. Translated, it gives CAISGTSKETQYF.